This T cell receptor (beta chain) was recovered during a study of CD8 T cells in ankylosing spondylitis. Many counts were recorded for this clonotype. Antigen unknown. Study-wide results and caveats: The study identified a TCR beta motif of under ten highly homologous variants that appeared characteristic of ankylosing spondylitis blood. Reported data indicate significant enrichment of disease-linked clones within matched ankylosing spondylitis synovial fluid.

MiXCR was run by TCRdb on the 5' RACE reads, yielding one entry per CDR3 protein. This repertoire shows 30,000 to 45,000 distinct CDR3 sequences, around 10% found once; its top ten account for about a sixth. The CDR3 is 17 amino acids. Germline values: CDR1 SGHDT, CDR2 YYEEEE. V dropped 0 bases and J dropped 4; count of bases not matched to a gene: 7. The sequence was obtained from a male donor with ankylosing spondylitis or in good health (not recorded which). The chain links TRBV5-6 to TRBJ2-1, with TRBD2 matching over 10 bases. Sequenced material: blood, either unsorted or a sorted T cell fraction (not recorded which). CDR3 residues: CASSLVSSGSLYNEQFF. CDR3 nucleotides: TGTGCCAGCAGCTTGGTTTCTAGCGGGAGTCTGTACAATGAGCAGTTCTTC. The full variable domain, its missing parts supplied by reference TRBV5-6 and TRBJ2-1, is DAGVTQSPTHLIKTRGQQVTLRCSPKSGHDTVSWYQQALGQGPQFIFQYYEEEERQRGNFPDRFSGHQFPNYSSELNVNALLLGDSALYLCASSLVSSGSLYNEQFFGPGTRLTVL.